This T cell receptor (beta chain) was documented in a study of blood T cell repertoires in COVID-19. Clones were read by immunoSEQ multiplex PCR, and TCRdb kept only the in-frame ones, dropping some. The data contain approximately 480,000 clones, 89% of them seen just once; the ten biggest clones take up roughly 1%. The V gene end was trimmed by 3 bases and the J gene end by 4 bases; junction bases not matched to a gene: 3. CDR3 length equals 13 residues. Germline assignment: CDR1 KGHSH and CDR2 LQKENI. The chain combines TRBV18 with TRBJ2-7; TRBD1 matches at 7 bases. The TCR originated in a man between 18 and 35 years old with COVID-19, enrolled during active disease. The sequenced material came from peripheral blood. The CDR3 reads CASSPQTGYEQYF. DNA of the CDR3: TGTGCCAGCTCACCCCAGACAGGGTACGAGCAGTACTTC.